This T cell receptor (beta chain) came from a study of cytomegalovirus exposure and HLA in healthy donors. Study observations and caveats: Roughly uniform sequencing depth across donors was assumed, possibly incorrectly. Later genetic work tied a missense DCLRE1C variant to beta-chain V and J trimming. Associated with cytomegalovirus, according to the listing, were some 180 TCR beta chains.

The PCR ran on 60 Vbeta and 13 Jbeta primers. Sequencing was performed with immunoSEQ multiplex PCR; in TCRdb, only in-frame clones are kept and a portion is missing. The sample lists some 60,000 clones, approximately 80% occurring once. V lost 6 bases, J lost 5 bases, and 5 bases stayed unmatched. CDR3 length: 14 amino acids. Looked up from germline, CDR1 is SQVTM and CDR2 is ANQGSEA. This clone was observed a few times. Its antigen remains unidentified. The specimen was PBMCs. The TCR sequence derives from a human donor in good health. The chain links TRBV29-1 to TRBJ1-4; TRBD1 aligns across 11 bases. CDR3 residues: CSVGQGARNEKLFF. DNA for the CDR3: TGCAGCGTCGGACAGGGGGCGCGCAATGAAAAACTGTTTTTT.